This record concerns one T cell receptor beta chain sequence. The sample originates from a study of blood T cell repertoires in COVID-19. In the study overall: The study drew acute and convalescent COVID-19 samples from the United States, Italy and Spain. The analysed material was cDNA or gDNA that came from T cells, B-cell-depleted T cells, or PBMCs.

Seattle patients were enrolled during active infection and followed longitudinally. Germline trimming cut 4 bases from V and 2 bases from J; bases unmatched to any gene: 11. The CDR3 contains 17 residues. CDR1 and CDR2 (germline): LGHDT, YNNKEL (reference sequence). Study processing details: Reference gene primer amplification yielded estimated nucleated cell counts. Sequencing used immunoSEQ multiplex PCR; TCRdb keeps in-frame clones, though not all of them. V and J calls and clone size are as listed in that table; D and trimming were resolved from the DNA. The data show some 160,000 clones, around four fifths seen once.

The genes are TRBV3-1 (or the pseudogene TRBV3-2) and TRBJ2-3; 8 positions agree with TRBD1. The sequenced sample was peripheral blood. This receptor was obtained from a woman of 80 years or more with COVID-19, enrolled during active disease. The CDR3 reads CASSRQRGTGVTDTQYF. Written as DNA, the CDR3 is TGTGCCAGCAGCCGGCAAAGGGGGACAGGAGTCACAGATACGCAGTATTTT.